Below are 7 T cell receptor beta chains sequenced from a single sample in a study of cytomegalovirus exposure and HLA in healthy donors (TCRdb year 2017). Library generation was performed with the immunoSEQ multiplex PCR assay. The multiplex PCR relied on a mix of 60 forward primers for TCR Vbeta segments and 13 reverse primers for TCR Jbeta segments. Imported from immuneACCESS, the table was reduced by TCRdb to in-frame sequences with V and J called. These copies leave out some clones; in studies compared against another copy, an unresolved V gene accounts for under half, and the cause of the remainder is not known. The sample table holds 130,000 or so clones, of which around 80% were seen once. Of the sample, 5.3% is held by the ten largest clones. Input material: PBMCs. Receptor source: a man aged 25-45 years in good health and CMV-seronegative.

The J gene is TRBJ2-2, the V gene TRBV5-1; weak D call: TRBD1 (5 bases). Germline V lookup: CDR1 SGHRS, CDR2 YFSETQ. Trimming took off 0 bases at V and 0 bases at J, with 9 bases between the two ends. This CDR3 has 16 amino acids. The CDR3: CASSLGQNSNTGELFF. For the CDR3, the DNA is TGCGCCAGCAGCTTGGGACAGAACTCGAACACCGGGGAGCTGTTTTTT.

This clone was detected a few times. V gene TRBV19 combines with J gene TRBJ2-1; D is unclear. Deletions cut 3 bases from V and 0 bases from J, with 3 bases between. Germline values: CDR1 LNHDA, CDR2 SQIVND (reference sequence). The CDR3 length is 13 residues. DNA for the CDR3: TGTGCCAGTAGTATCCGCTCCTACAATGAGCAGTTCTTC. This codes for CASSIRSYNEQFF.

The CDR3 reads CASRWQTGMNTEAFF. The CDR3 DNA sequence: TGTGCCAGCAGGTGGCAGACTGGAATGAACACTGAAGCTTTCTTT. The chain carries TRBV2 and TRBJ1-1; no reliable D call. Trimming stripped 6 bases from V and 0 bases from J, with 14 bases between. Per the germline V gene, CDR1 is SNHLY and CDR2 is FYNNEI. This CDR3 has 15 amino acids.

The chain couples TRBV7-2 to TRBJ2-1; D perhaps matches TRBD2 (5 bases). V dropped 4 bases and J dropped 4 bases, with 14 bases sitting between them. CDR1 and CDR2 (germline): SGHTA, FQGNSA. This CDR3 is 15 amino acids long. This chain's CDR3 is CASSSQAAPYNEQFF. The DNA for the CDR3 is TGTGCCAGCAGCTCACAAGCGGCCCCGTACAATGAGCAGTTCTTC. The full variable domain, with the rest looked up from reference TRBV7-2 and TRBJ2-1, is GAGVSQSPSNKVTEKGKDVELRCDPISGHTALYWYRQSLGQGLEFLIYFQGNSAPDKSGLPSDRFSAERTGGSVSTLTIQRTQQEDSAVYLCASSSQAAPYNEQFFGPGTRLTVL.

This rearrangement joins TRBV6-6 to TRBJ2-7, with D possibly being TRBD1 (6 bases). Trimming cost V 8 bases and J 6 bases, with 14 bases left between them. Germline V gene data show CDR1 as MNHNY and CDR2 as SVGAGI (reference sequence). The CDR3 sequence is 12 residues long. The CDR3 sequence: CASGPRGSEQYF. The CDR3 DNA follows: TGTGCCAGCGGCCCCAGGGGCAGCGAGCAGTACTTC.

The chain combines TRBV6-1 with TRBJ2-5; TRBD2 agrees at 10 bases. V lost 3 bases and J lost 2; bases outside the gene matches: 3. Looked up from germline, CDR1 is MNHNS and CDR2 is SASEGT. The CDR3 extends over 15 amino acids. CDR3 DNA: TGTGCCAGCAGTGATCTAGCGGGGGCTCAAGAGACCCAGTACTTC. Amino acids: CASSDLAGAQETQYF.

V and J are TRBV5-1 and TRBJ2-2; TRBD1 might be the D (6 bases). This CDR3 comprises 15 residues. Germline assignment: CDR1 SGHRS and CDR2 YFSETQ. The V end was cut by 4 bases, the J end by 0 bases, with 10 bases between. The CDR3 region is CASSPDRTNTGELFF. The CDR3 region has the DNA TGCGCCAGCAGCCCAGACAGGACGAACACCGGGGAGCTGTTTTTT.